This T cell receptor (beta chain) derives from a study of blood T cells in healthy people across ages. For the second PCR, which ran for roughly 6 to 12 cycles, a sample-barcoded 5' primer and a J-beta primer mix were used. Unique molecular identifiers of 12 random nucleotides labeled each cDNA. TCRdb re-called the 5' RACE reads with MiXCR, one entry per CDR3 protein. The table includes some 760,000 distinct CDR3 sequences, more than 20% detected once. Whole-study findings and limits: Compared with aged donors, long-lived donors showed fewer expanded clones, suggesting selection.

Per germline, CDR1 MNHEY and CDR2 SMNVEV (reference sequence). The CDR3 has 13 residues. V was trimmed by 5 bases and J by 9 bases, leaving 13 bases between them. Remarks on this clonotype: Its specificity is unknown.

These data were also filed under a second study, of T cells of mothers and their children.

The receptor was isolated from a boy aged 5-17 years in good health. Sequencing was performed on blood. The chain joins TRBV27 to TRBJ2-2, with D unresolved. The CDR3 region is CASSPPLSRELFF. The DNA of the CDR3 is TGTGCCAGCAGTCCGCCCCTTTCTCGGGAGCTGTTTTTT.